The 11 T cell receptor beta chains presented below share a single source sample, sequenced in a study of blood T cell repertoires in COVID-19. Profiled with immunoSEQ multiplex PCR; TCRdb holds only in-frame clones, not every one. This sample has under 200,000 clones; roughly 85% occur once, and the top ten carry roughly 8.2%. The sequencing sample was made of peripheral blood. All receptors derive from a man between 60 and 70 years old with acute or convalescent COVID-19.

This chain links TRBV24-1 with TRBJ1-1; 8 nucleotides agree with TRBD1. The V and J ends lost 6 bases and 4 bases, in that order; junction bases with no gene match: 6. The CDR3 is 14 residues long. The germline V gene has CDR1 KGHDR and CDR2 SFDVKD. The DNA for the CDR3 is TGTGCCACCAGTCCGACAGGGGCGGGCACTGAAGCTTTCTTT. Amino acid sequence: CATSPTGAGTEAFF.

The chain links TRBV5-1 to TRBJ2-1, with 9 nucleotides matching TRBD1. There are 15 residues in the CDR3. Germline lookup yields CDR1 SGHRS and CDR2 YFSETQ. V gave up 7 bases and J gave up 5 bases; unmatched junction bases: 10. CDR3 DNA: TGCGCCAGCGGGATCGGACAGGGGTACAACAATGAGCAGTTCTTC. Translation: CASGIGQGYNNEQFF.

This clone turned up a few times. The chain carries TRBV6-5 and TRBJ1-2; 7 nucleotides line up with TRBD1. Unmatched junction bases numbered 4, after V lost 8 bases and J lost 1 base. This CDR3 region has 13 residues. CDR1 and CDR2 (germline): MNHEY, SVGAGI. In DNA form, the CDR3 reads TGTGCCAGCCGGGACAGCTTTAACTATGGCTACACCTTC. The encoded protein is CASRDSFNYGYTF.

This clone was counted once. This chain joins TRBV4-1 and TRBJ1-3; D is ambiguous. The CDR3 spans 13 residues. Germline V gives CDR1 MGHRA, CDR2 YSYEKL. Trimming stripped 0 bases from V and 14 bases from J, with 14 bases between. As DNA, the CDR3 is TGCGCCAGCAGCCAAGATCAATGGCAGGCCCTATATTTT. It translates to CASSQDQWQALYF.

The chain is built from TRBV6-1 and TRBJ2-1, with 10 bases lining up with TRBD2. The CDR3 runs 18 residues. Per the germline V gene, CDR1 is MNHNS and CDR2 is SASEGT. The V gene end was trimmed by 3 bases and the J gene end by 0 bases; junction bases not matched to a gene: 8. CDR3 sequence reads: CASSDFTGTSDSYNEQFF. In nucleotides, the CDR3 is TGTGCCAGCAGTGACTTTACCGGGACTAGCGACTCCTACAATGAGCAGTTCTTC.

The chain couples TRBV19 to TRBJ2-3, with D possibly matching TRBD1 (5 bases). V was pared by 5 bases and J by 0 bases, with 9 bases between. CDR3 size: 14 residues. Germline CDR1 and CDR2: LNHDA and SQIVND (reference sequence). CDR3: CASSSRVSTDTQYF. CDR3 nucleotide sequence: TGTGCCAGTAGTTCCAGGGTTAGCACAGATACGCAGTATTTT. Full variable domain (missing parts from reference TRBV19 and TRBJ2-3): DGGITQSPKYLFRKEGQNVTLSCEQNLNHDAMYWYRQDPGQGLRLIYYSQIVNDFQKGDIAEGYSVSREKKESFPLTVTSAQKNPTAFYLCASSSRVSTDTQYFGPGTRLTVL.

V usage is TRBV7-3 and J usage is TRBJ2-1, with TRBD2 matching 7 bases. This CDR3 comprises 14 residues. The ends lost 5 bases at V and 2 bases at J; junction bases unmatched: 3. Per the germline V gene, CDR1 is SGHTA and CDR2 is FQGTGA. In DNA form, the CDR3 reads TGTGCCAGCAGCGCCGGGACTACCTACAATGAGCAGTTCTTC. Amino acid sequence: CASSAGTTYNEQFF.

CDR3: CASSFPEGSGIVYEQYF. CDR3 in DNA: TGCGCCAGCAGTTTTCCAGAGGGTAGCGGGATCGTCTACGAGCAGTACTTC. V and J are TRBV5-1 and TRBJ2-7, with 8 nucleotides matching TRBD2. Per germline, CDR1 SGHRS and CDR2 YFSETQ. V lost 5 bases to trimming and J lost 3 bases; unmatched junction nucleotides: 16. This CDR3 has 17 residues.

The chain uses TRBV9 and TRBJ2-3, with TRBD2 matching over 9 bases. Trimming at V came to 4 bases and at J to 3 bases, leaving 9 bases not matched to a gene. Per the germline V gene, CDR1 is SGDLS and CDR2 is YYNGEE. This CDR3 has 16 residues. The CDR3 sequence: CASSPLAGFGTDTQYF. The CDR3 DNA sequence: TGTGCCAGCAGCCCTCTAGCGGGATTCGGTACAGATACGCAGTATTTT.

Only one count was recorded for this clone. V gene TRBV10-3 combines with J gene TRBJ2-2, with 10 positions matching TRBD2. Germline V CDR1 and CDR2: ENHRY, SYGVKD. J lost 4 bases, V lost 6 bases, and 8 bases had no gene match. This CDR3 region has 16 residues. CDR3 amino acids: CAIRKREGLGTGELFF. The DNA of the CDR3 is TGTGCCATCAGAAAGCGGGAGGGCCTGGGCACCGGGGAGCTGTTTTTT.

V is TRBV28 and J is TRBJ2-1; TRBD2 matches 7 bases. The CDR3 covers 17 residues. V was clipped by 2 bases and J by 4 bases; unmatched bases: 11. Germline CDR1 and CDR2: MDHEN and SYDVKM. CDR3 coding DNA: TGTGCCAGCAGTTTAGGTAGGGCGGGGGATTTTTACAATGAGCAGTTCTTC. It translates to CASSLGRAGDFYNEQFF.